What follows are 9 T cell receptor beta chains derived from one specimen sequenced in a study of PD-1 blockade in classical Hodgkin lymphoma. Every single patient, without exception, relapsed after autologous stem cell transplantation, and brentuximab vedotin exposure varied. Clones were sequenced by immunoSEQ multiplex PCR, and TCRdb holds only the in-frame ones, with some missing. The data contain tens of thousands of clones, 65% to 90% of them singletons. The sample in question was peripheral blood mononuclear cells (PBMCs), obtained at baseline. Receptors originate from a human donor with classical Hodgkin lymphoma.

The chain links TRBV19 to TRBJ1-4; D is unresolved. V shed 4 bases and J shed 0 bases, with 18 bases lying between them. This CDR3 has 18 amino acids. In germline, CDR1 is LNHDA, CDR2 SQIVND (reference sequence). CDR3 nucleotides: TGTGCCAGTAGTAACCCTTACGCGAGAAGGGCAACTAATGAAAAACTGTTTTTT. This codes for CASSNPYARRATNEKLFF.

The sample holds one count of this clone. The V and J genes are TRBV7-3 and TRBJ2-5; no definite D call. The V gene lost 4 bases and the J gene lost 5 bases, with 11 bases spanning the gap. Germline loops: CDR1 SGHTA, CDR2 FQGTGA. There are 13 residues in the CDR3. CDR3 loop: CASSSRTGETQYF. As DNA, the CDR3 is TGTGCCAGCAGCTCCCGGACCGGGGAGACCCAGTACTTC.

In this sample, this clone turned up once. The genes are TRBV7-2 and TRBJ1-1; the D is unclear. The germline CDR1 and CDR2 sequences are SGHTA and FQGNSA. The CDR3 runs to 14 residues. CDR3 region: CIVRAGIGNTEAFF. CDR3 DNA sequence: TGTATCGTCCGGGCGGGAATTGGAAACACTGAAGCTTTCTTT.

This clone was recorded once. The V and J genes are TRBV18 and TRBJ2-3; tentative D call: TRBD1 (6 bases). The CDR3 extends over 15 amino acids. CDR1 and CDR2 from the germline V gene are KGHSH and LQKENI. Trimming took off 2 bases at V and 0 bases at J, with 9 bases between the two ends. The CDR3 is CASSPSQGSTDTQYF. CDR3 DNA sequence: TGTGCCAGCTCACCATCGCAGGGGAGCACAGATACGCAGTATTTT. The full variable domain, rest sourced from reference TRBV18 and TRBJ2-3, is NAGVMQNPRHLVRRRGQEARLRCSPMKGHSHVYWYRQLPEEGLKFMVYLQKENIIDESGMPKERFSAEFPKEGPSILRIQQVVRGDSAAYFCASSPSQGSTDTQYFGPGTRLTVL.

CDR3 loop: CASSQMGGANEKLFF. DNA for the CDR3: TGCGCCAGCAGCCAAATGGGAGGAGCTAATGAAAAACTGTTTTTT. The chain employs TRBV4-3 and TRBJ1-4; D is ambiguous. This CDR3 has 15 amino acids. Trimming stripped 2 bases from V and 3 bases from J, with 10 bases between. The V gene's germline CDR1 is LGHNA and CDR2 YSLEER.

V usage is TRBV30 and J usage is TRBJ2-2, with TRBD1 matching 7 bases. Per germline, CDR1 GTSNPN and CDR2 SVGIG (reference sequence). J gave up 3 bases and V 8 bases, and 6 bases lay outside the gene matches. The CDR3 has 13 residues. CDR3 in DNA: TGTGCCACCGGGACAGAGCACACCGGGGAGCTGTTTTTT. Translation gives CATGTEHTGELFF.

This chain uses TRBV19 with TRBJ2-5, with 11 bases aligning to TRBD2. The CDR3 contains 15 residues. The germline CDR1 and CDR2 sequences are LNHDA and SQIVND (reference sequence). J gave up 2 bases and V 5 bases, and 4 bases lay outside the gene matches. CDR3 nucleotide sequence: TGTGCCAGTAGTGCCTGGACTAGCGGGCAAGAGACCCAGTACTTC. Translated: CASSAWTSGQETQYF.

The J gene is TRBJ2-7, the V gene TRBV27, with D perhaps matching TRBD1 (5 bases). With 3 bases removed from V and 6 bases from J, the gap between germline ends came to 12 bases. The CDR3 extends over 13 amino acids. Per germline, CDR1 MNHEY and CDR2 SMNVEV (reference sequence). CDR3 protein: CASSLGPRTEQYF. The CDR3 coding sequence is TGTGCCAGCAGTTTGGGGCCTAGAACCGAGCAGTACTTC.

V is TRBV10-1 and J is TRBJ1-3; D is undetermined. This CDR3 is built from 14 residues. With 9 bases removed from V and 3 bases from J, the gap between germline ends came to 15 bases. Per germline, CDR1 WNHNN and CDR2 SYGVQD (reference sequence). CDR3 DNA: TGCGCCAGAGGAGGTCCGGTATGTGGAAACACCATATATTTT. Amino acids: CARGGPVCGNTIYF.